What follows are 30 T cell receptor beta chains derived from one specimen sequenced in a study of blood T cell repertoires in COVID-19. The protocol was immunoSEQ multiplex PCR, while the TCRdb copy is restricted to in-frame clones and leaves out a portion. The sample lists approximately 140,000 clones, about 87% occurring once. Specimen: peripheral blood. The receptors shown here come from a woman aged 40 to 50 with acute or convalescent COVID-19.

For this clone: Other DNA sequences within the sample encode an identical CDR3. V usage is TRBV9 and J usage is TRBJ1-2, with D hard to call. CDR1 is SGDLS and CDR2 is YYNGEE in the germline V gene. With 4 bases removed from V and 3 bases from J, the gap between germline ends came to 7 bases. The CDR3 covers 12 residues. The CDR3 region is CASSPSHYGYTF. The CDR3 bases are TGTGCCAGCAGCCCTAGTCACTATGGCTACACCTTC.

V usage is TRBV12-5 and J usage is TRBJ2-2, with 7 positions matching TRBD2. The CDR3 is 15 residues long. Looked up from germline, CDR1 is LGHNT and CDR2 is FRNRAP. Germline trimming cut 5 bases from V and 0 bases from J; bases unmatched to any gene: 3. CDR3 in amino acids: CASGLGTTNTGELFF. CDR3 bases: TGTGCTAGTGGTCTAGGGACTACGAACACCGGGGAGCTGTTTTTT. Full variable domain (rest looked up from reference TRBV12-5 and TRBJ2-2): DARVTQTPRHKVTEMGQEVTMRCQPILGHNTVFWYRQTMMQGLELLAYFRNRAPLDDSGMPKDRFSAEMPDATLATLKIQPSEPRDSAVYFCASGLGTTNTGELFFGEGSRLTVL.

The rearrangement uses TRBV10-3 and TRBJ1-2; 12 nucleotides agree with TRBD1. V gave up 3 bases and J gave up 6 bases; unmatched junction bases: 11. This CDR3 spans 17 amino acids. Germline-derived CDR1 and CDR2 are ENHRY and SYGVKD. As DNA, the CDR3 is TGTGCCATCAGTGACTTCAGGGGGACAGGGGGCGAGAATGGCTACACCTTC. Encoded protein: CAISDFRGTGGENGYTF.

There are a few counts of this clone. V gene TRBV6-2 or TRBV6-3 combines with J gene TRBJ2-1; D not certain. There are 12 residues in the CDR3. With 4 bases removed from V and 7 bases from J, the gap between germline ends came to 8 bases. Germline CDR1 reads MNHEY; CDR2 reads SVGEGT. The DNA for the CDR3 is TGTGCCAGCAGTTCTGCAGGTAATGAGCAGTTCTTC. Amino acids: CASSSAGNEQFF.

This chain uses TRBV29-1 with TRBJ1-2; tentative D call: TRBD1 (6 bases). This CDR3 contains 11 residues. V lost 7 bases and J 7 bases, leaving 13 bases between the germline ends. CDR1 is SQVTM, CDR2 ANQGSEA, per germline. The CDR3 DNA reads TGCAGCGGGTCTCAGGGGAGTGGCTACACCTTC. Translation: CSGSQGSGYTF.

The CDR3 region is CASSPTVAGGIYEQYF. The CDR3 region has the DNA TGCGCCAGCAGCCCGACCGTAGCGGGGGGTATCTACGAGCAGTACTTC. The chain joins TRBV5-1 to TRBJ2-7; 10 bases are shared with TRBD2. After removal of 4 bases from V and 3 bases from J, the junction contained 10 bases not matched to a gene. Germline V CDR1 and CDR2: SGHRS, YFSETQ. CDR3 length: 16 residues.

This chain joins TRBV28 and TRBJ1-1; no firm D call. Trimming left V 5 bases short and J 10 bases short, with 11 bases between. The CDR3 contains 11 residues. CDR1 MDHEN and CDR2 SYDVKM come from the germline V gene. The CDR3 region is CASSLDMRAFF. In DNA, the CDR3 is TGTGCCAGCAGTCTTGACATGCGAGCTTTCTTT.

This chain uses TRBV11-2 with TRBJ2-7, with a possible D match to TRBD2 (6 bases). Germline V gene data show CDR1 as SGHAT and CDR2 as FQNNGV. CDR3 size: 14 residues. Trimming took 5 bases from V and 3 from J, leaving 14 bases between them. CDR3 DNA sequence: TGTGCCAGCAGCCCTTCGGTCGGGGGCTACGAGCAGTACTTC. Translating it yields CASSPSVGGYEQYF.

V is TRBV5-1 and J is TRBJ2-5; 12 nucleotides align to TRBD2. Trimming took 6 bases from V and 0 from J; bases not matched to a gene: 12. The CDR3 sequence is 18 residues long. From germline, CDR1 is SGHRS and CDR2 YFSETQ. This CDR3 reads CASTPKGLAGLYQETQYF. The CDR3 bases are TGCGCCAGCACTCCTAAGGGACTAGCGGGCCTGTACCAAGAGACCCAGTACTTC.

V gene TRBV7-3 combines with J gene TRBJ2-2, with a possible D match to TRBD1 (5 bases). The CDR3 consists of 13 residues. CDR1 is SGHTA, CDR2 FQGTGA, per germline. Trimming took 2 bases from V and 4 from J, leaving 5 bases between them. The CDR3 DNA follows: TGTGCCAGCAGCTTAGGGGCCACCGGGGAGCTGTTTTTT. Residues: CASSLGATGELFF.

The J gene is TRBJ2-3, the V gene TRBV13, with D possibly TRBD2 on 7 matching bases. Germline lookup yields CDR1 PRHDT and CDR2 FYEKMQ (reference sequence). The CDR3 runs 15 residues. The V gene lost 11 bases and the J gene lost 6 bases, with 24 bases spanning the gap. The CDR3 protein is CASSARGGNRDTQYF. The CDR3 nucleotides read TGTGCCTCCAGCGCTAGGGGGGGCAATAGGGATACGCAGTATTTT.

The chain uses TRBV7-9 and TRBJ1-1; 9 bases are a match to TRBD1. Germline CDR1 reads SEHNR; CDR2 reads FQNEAQ (reference sequence). Trimming removed 4 bases from V and 0 bases from J; junction bases left unmatched: 12. This CDR3 contains 18 residues. The CDR3 DNA reads TGTGCCAGCAGCTCCCCCTCCTACAGGGGGCAAATGAACACTGAAGCTTTCTTT. Protein: CASSSPSYRGQMNTEAFF. Using reference TRBV7-9 and TRBJ1-1 for the parts outside the CDR3, the full variable domain is DTGVSQNPRHKITKRGQNVTFRCDPISEHNRLYWYRQTLGQGPEFLTYFQNEAQLEKSRLLSDRFSAERPKGSFSTLEIQRTEQGDSAMYLCASSSPSYRGQMNTEAFFGQGTRLTVV.

This clone was found many times. CDR3 residues: CASSLVGNTIYF. DNA of the CDR3: TGTGCCAGCAGCTTAGTAGGAAACACCATATATTTT. The chain links TRBV7-8 to TRBJ1-3; D remains ambiguous. V lost 1 base and J 4 bases, leaving 2 bases between the germline ends. This CDR3 spans 12 amino acids. Germline loops: CDR1 SGHVS, CDR2 FQNEAQ.

The chain links TRBV3-1 (or the pseudogene TRBV3-2) to TRBJ2-1, with 7 bases aligning to TRBD2. V shed 5 bases, J shed 14 bases, and the junction held 9 bases outside the gene matches. Germline V gives CDR1 LGHDT, CDR2 YNNKEL (reference sequence). The CDR3 loop spans 12 amino acids. The CDR3 DNA reads TGTGCCAGCAGCTTCCAGCGGGGCAGTAAGTTCTTC. Encoded protein: CASSFQRGSKFF.

V and J are TRBV6-6 and TRBJ1-6; TRBD1 aligns across 8 bases. The junction had 8 bases not matched to a gene; V was cut back by 8 bases and J by 8 bases. Germline V gene data show CDR1 as MNHNY and CDR2 as SVGAGI (reference sequence). The CDR3 sequence is 14 residues long. CDR3: CASDGQGPHSPLHF. For the CDR3, the DNA is TGTGCCAGCGACGGACAGGGACCCCATTCACCCCTCCACTTT.

The chain recombines TRBV5-5 with TRBJ2-2, with D perhaps matching TRBD1 (6 bases). CDR3 length: 12 amino acids. Germline loops: CDR1 SGHKS, CDR2 YYEKEE (reference sequence). The germline V and J ends were trimmed by 6 bases and 7 bases, with 10 bases remaining between them. The CDR3 reads CASTGVVGELFF. The CDR3 DNA sequence: TGTGCCAGCACAGGGGTGGTCGGGGAGCTGTTTTTT.

The V call is TRBV16, the J call TRBJ2-1; 14 bases agree with TRBD2. The CDR3 length is 20 residues. The V and J ends lost 8 bases and 9 bases, in that order; junction bases with no gene match: 24. The germline gives CDR1 KGHSY, CDR2 FQNENV. The CDR3 nucleotides read TGTGCCAGCGCCCAGACCAGGACTAGCGGGAGGTACCCCAGGGGGGGTGAGCAGTTCTTC. As protein: CASAQTRTSGRYPRGGEQFF.

The gene calls are TRBV9 and TRBJ2-1, with D possibly TRBD2 on 6 matching bases. CDR3 length equals 17 residues. V was cut by 4 bases and J by 7 bases, with 24 bases left in between. CDR1 is SGDLS, CDR2 YYNGEE, per germline. For the CDR3, the DNA is TGTGCCAGCAGCAAAACCCTAACGGGAGCCCCTATAAATGAGCAGTTCTTC. Residues: CASSKTLTGAPINEQFF.

V is TRBV9 and J is TRBJ1-5; D not certain. The V gene's germline CDR1 is SGDLS and CDR2 YYNGEE. With 0 bases removed from V and 5 bases from J, the gap between germline ends came to 15 bases. The CDR3 extends over 16 amino acids. The CDR3 sequence: CASSVGWGGRDQPQHF. In nucleotides, the CDR3 is TGTGCCAGCAGCGTAGGGTGGGGAGGGCGCGATCAGCCCCAGCATTTT.

This clone was observed a single time. The chain recombines TRBV19 with TRBJ1-4; D perhaps matches TRBD1 (6 bases). V was trimmed by 6 bases and J by 5 bases, leaving 19 bases between them. Germline V gene sequence: CDR1 LNHDA, CDR2 SQIVND (reference sequence). The CDR3 sequence is 16 residues long. The chain's CDR3 is CASSPGNRVQNEKLFF. The CDR3 region has the DNA TGTGCCAGTAGCCCGGGCAACAGGGTACAGAATGAAAAACTGTTTTTT. Using reference TRBV19 and TRBJ1-4 for the parts outside the CDR3, the full variable domain is DGGITQSPKYLFRKEGQNVTLSCEQNLNHDAMYWYRQDPGQGLRLIYYSQIVNDFQKGDIAEGYSVSREKKESFPLTVTSAQKNPTAFYLCASSPGNRVQNEKLFFGSGTQLSVL.

The V call is TRBV27, the J call TRBJ1-2; 7 bases align to TRBD1. Germline lookup yields CDR1 MNHEY and CDR2 SMNVEV (reference sequence). V trimming: 2 bases; J trimming: 7 bases; junction bases outside the gene matches: 10. CDR3 length: 15 amino acids. CDR3 protein: CASSLGQGGLGGYTF. As DNA, the CDR3 is TGTGCCAGCAGTTTAGGGCAGGGGGGACTCGGTGGCTACACCTTC.

The rearrangement uses TRBV7-9 and TRBJ2-3; maybe TRBD1 (6 bases). Deletions cut 5 bases from V and 1 base from J, with 10 bases between. Germline CDR1 is SEHNR and CDR2 is FQNEAQ (reference sequence). The CDR3 has 14 residues. CDR3 loop: CASSLQGGTDTQYF. DNA for the CDR3: TGTGCCAGCAGCCTACAGGGTGGCACAGATACGCAGTATTTT.

V and J are TRBV7-9 and TRBJ1-2; no reliable D call. Germline V CDR1 and CDR2: SEHNR, FQNEAQ (reference sequence). The ends were cut back, 2 bases at V and 0 bases at J, with 10 bases in the middle. The CDR3 is made up of 15 amino acids. CDR3 amino acids: CASSLLMVPNYGYTF. CDR3 coding DNA: TGTGCCAGCAGCTTACTAATGGTGCCTAACTATGGCTACACCTTC.

The genes are TRBV3-1 (or the pseudogene TRBV3-2) and TRBJ2-1; no clear D. CDR3 size: 15 residues. The germline gives CDR1 LGHDT, CDR2 YNNKEL (reference sequence). The V gene lost 0 bases and the J gene lost 8 bases, with 14 bases spanning the gap. DNA for the CDR3: TGTGCCAGCAGCCAAGAGGGTCGCGGCTGGGATGAGCAGTTCTTC. Its translation is CASSQEGRGWDEQFF.

This clone has only a few counts. The chain carries TRBV7-2 and TRBJ2-1; D possibly corresponds to TRBD2 (6 bases). There are 15 residues in the CDR3. CDR1 is SGHTA and CDR2 is FQGNSA in the germline V gene. V was cut by 4 bases and J by 1 base, with 11 bases left in between. CDR3 residues: CASSSRGGSYNEQFF. The CDR3 nucleotides are TGTGCCAGCAGCTCAAGAGGAGGGTCCTACAATGAGCAGTTCTTC. Complete variable domain (other parts from reference TRBV7-2 and TRBJ2-1): GAGVSQSPSNKVTEKGKDVELRCDPISGHTALYWYRQSLGQGLEFLIYFQGNSAPDKSGLPSDRFSAERTGGSVSTLTIQRTQQEDSAVYLCASSSRGGSYNEQFFGPGTRLTVL.

This clone appeared once. This chain connects TRBV9 to TRBJ2-6, with 7 nucleotides matching TRBD2. The CDR3 has 18 amino acids. Looked up from germline, CDR1 is SGDLS and CDR2 is YYNGEE. V lost 4 bases and J lost 1; bases outside the gene matches: 11. The CDR3 bases are TGTGCCAGCAGCTTTTCGCCGATGGGGGGGTCTGGGGCCAACGTCCTGACTTTC. It codes for CASSFSPMGGSGANVLTF.

CDR3 sequence reads: CASSHTSGGTGETQYF. For the CDR3, the DNA is TGCGCCAGCAGCCACACTAGCGGGGGCACCGGGGAGACCCAGTACTTC. V usage is TRBV4-3 and J usage is TRBJ2-5; the match to TRBD2 covers 11 bases. CDR3 length: 16 residues. Germline V CDR1 and CDR2: LGHNA, YSLEER. Germline trimming cut 3 bases from V and 5 bases from J; bases unmatched to any gene: 8.

J is TRBJ2-7 and V is TRBV7-2, with 7 bases fitting TRBD1. The CDR3 sequence is 13 residues long. Germline V gene data show CDR1 as SGHTA and CDR2 as FQGNSA. V lost 3 bases, J lost 3 bases, and 2 bases stayed unmatched. CDR3 region: CASSFRTGYEQYF. Here the CDR3 DNA reads TGTGCCAGCAGCTTCCGGACAGGCTACGAGCAGTACTTC.

V is TRBV28 and J is TRBJ1-2; 7 nucleotides align to TRBD1. The CDR3 totals 14 residues. Germline V gives CDR1 MDHEN, CDR2 SYDVKM. V dropped 5 bases and J dropped 2; count of bases not matched to a gene: 5. The CDR3 sequence: CASSIRQGNYGYTF. The CDR3, as DNA: TGTGCCAGCAGTATCCGACAGGGCAACTATGGCTACACCTTC.

The chain couples TRBV10-1 to TRBJ1-1; a possible D gene is TRBD1 (5 bases). Trimming removed 1 base at V and 1 base at J, with 16 bases between. The CDR3 contains 17 residues. Germline lookup yields CDR1 WNHNN and CDR2 SYGVQD (reference sequence). DNA for the CDR3: TGCGCCAGCAGTGAGTTGAGGAGGGGCGCGGCGAACACTGAAGCTTTCTTT. This gives the protein CASSELRRGAANTEAFF.